Listed below are T cell receptor beta chains from one sample, sequenced in a study of graft-versus-host responses after intestinal transplantation. Sequencing used immunoSEQ multiplex PCR; TCRdb keeps in-frame clones, though not all of them. The sample has about 38,000 clones, roughly 87% seen once. The sample in question was PBMCs, obtained approximately 1,000 days after transplant. Receptors were obtained from a human patient who received an intestinal transplant, so some T cells may come from the graft donor. Both conserved end residues are part of each CDR3. A D gene is named only where the DNA matches it firmly. Clone size is shown for a subset of rows, as once, few, many or a class of expanded clone.

-,TRBV27,-,TRBJ1-2,TGTGCCAGCAGTTTCGGGGTCGGCTATGGCTACACCTTC,CASSFGVGYGYTF
-,TRBV18,-,TRBJ1-5,TGTGCCAGCTCACCCAGTGGGAATCAGCCCCAGCATTTT,CASSPSGNQPQHF
-,TRBV30,-,TRBJ1-2,TGTGCCTGGAGTGGACTGACAGGTTCGGATGGCTACACCTTC,CAWSGLTGSDGYTF
-,TRBV5-1,-,TRBJ2-7,TGCGCCAGCAGCTTGACAAGCTCCTACGAGCAGTACTTC,CASSLTSSYEQYF
TRBD2,TRBV7-8,-,TRBJ2-7,TGTGCCAGCAAAATAAGCGGGAGCGCCTACGAGCAGTACTTC,CASKISGSAYEQYF
TRBD1,TRBV19,-,TRBJ1-1,TGTGCCAGTAGCCCGATGGGGGGGACAGAGAACACTGAAGCTTTCTTT,CASSPMGGTENTEAFF
-,TRBV27,few,TRBJ2-1,TGTGCCAGCAGTTCCCTACCCCAGGCAGGGCCCCCTCAGCAGTTCTTC,CASSSLPQAGPPQQFF
TRBD1,TRBV28,-,TRBJ1-4,TGTGCCAGCAGTACCTCCCCCTCCGGGACAGGGACCTTTGCAACTAATGAAAAACTGTTTTTT,CASSTSPSGTGTFATNEKLFF
-,TRBV27,-,TRBJ2-7,TGTGCCAGCTGCGGCGGGGACGGACCCTACTACGAGCAGTACTTC,CASCGGDGPYYEQYF
-,TRBV4-1,-,TRBJ1-5,TGCGCCAGCAGCCAAGGTTTGGTGCGTACCAATCAGCCCCAGCATTTT,CASSQGLVRTNQPQHF
-,TRBV5-6,-,TRBJ2-5,TGTGCCAGCAGCTCCGATATACAAGAGACCCAGTACTTC,CASSSDIQETQYF
-,TRBV27,-,TRBJ2-3,TGTGCCAGCAGTTTATTGGGAAGCACAGATACGCAGTATTTT,CASSLLGSTDTQYF
-,TRBV5-4,-,TRBJ2-1,TGTGCCAGCAGTTCCGACAATGAGCAGTTCTTC,CASSSDNEQFF
TRBD2,TRBV11-2,-,TRBJ2-5,TGTGCCAGCAGCCCATGGGGGGGGCAAGAGACCCAGTACTTC,CASSPWGGQETQYF
-,TRBV28,-,TRBJ1-2,TGTGCCAGCAGTTATGGGGGAGTGGATAACTATGGCTACACCTTC,CASSYGGVDNYGYTF
TRBD1,TRBV7-3,once,TRBJ1-2,TGTGCCAGCAGCTTAACCGGGACAGGGGTGGAAGGCTACACCTTC,CASSLTGTGVEGYTF
-,TRBV5-4,-,TRBJ1-1,TGTGCCAGCAGCTCACCAGGGCGCACTGAAGCTTTCTTT,CASSSPGRTEAFF
TRBD1,TRBV5-1,-,TRBJ1-4,TGCGCCAGCAGCCCGGGACAGGGAACTAATGAAAAACTGTTTTTT,CASSPGQGTNEKLFF
-,TRBV28,-,TRBJ1-5,TGTGCCAGCAGATGGGGGTCCGCCTCCGGTCAGCCCCAGCATTTT,CASRWGSASGQPQHF
TRBD2,TRBV5-1,-,TRBJ2-2,TGCGCCAGCAGCTTGCTCGGGGGGGCGGTCGGGGAGCTGTTTTTT,CASSLLGGAVGELFF
TRBD1,TRBV5-1,-,TRBJ2-7,TGCGCCAGCAGCTTGGGGACAGGGTATTACGAGCAGTACTTC,CASSLGTGYYEQYF
TRBD1,TRBV5-1,-,TRBJ1-1,TGCGCCAGCAGCTCCGGGACAGGGATTGTGAACACTGAAGCTTTCTTT,CASSSGTGIVNTEAFF
TRBD2,TRBV18,-,TRBJ2-7,TGTGCCAGCTCATCGGGGACTAGCTCCTACGAGCAGTACTTC,CASSSGTSSYEQYF
-,TRBV5-1,-,TRBJ1-1,TGCGCCAGCAGCTTGGCAGGGTCGGACACTGAAGCTTTCTTT,CASSLAGSDTEAFF
TRBD2,TRBV5-5,-,TRBJ2-7,TGTGCCAGCAGCTTGGAACGGGCGGGGGGATCAAATTACGAGCAGTACTTC,CASSLERAGGSNYEQYF
TRBD1,TRBV19,-,TRBJ2-2,TGTGCCAGTAGTATAGTGACAGGGGGTTCCGGGGAGCTGTTTTTT,CASSIVTGGSGELFF
-,TRBV27,-,TRBJ1-1,TGTGCCAGCAGTTTATCCGTCACAGGGCCTGAAGCTTTCTTT,CASSLSVTGPEAFF
TRBD1,TRBV28,-,TRBJ2-2,TGTGCCAGCAGGTCTGGGACAGCTAGGACCGGGGAGCTGTTTTTT,CASRSGTARTGELFF
-,TRBV10-3,-,TRBJ2-7,TGTGCCATCAGTGAGTCCGGGCAAACCTACGAGCAGTACTTC,CAISESGQTYEQYF
-,TRBV5-1,-,TRBJ1-2,TGCGCCAGCAGCTGGGGTCCGACAGGTTTTATCTATGGCTACACCTTC,CASSWGPTGFIYGYTF
TRBD2,TRBV19,-,TRBJ2-2,TGTGCCAGTAGTACCGGGGGGCTAGCGGGAGGAACCGGGGAGCTGTTTTTT,CASSTGGLAGGTGELFF
-,TRBV13,-,TRBJ2-7,TGTGCCAGCAGCTTAGGCCGCCCAGCTTCCTACGAGCAGTACTTC,CASSLGRPASYEQYF
-,TRBV14,-,TRBJ2-1,TGTGCCAGCAGCCACCCGAGGGGCGGGGTTCATACAGCTGCTGAGCAGTTCTTC,CASSHPRGGVHTAAEQFF
-,TRBV15,-,TRBJ2-5,TGTGCCACCAGCAGATCGCAGTTGGGAGAGACCCAGTACTTC,CATSRSQLGETQYF
TRBD1,TRBV19,-,TRBJ2-3,TGTGCCAGTAGTCCGGGACAGGGGGCTACAGATACGCAGTATTTT,CASSPGQGATDTQYF
TRBD2,TRBV2,once,TRBJ2-1,TGTGCCAGCAGTGAAGCGCCTAGCGGGAGGGGCAATGAGCAGTTCTTC,CASSEAPSGRGNEQFF
-,TRBV19,-,TRBJ1-2,TGTGCCAGTAGTCAAGGGTATGGCTACACCTTC,CASSQGYGYTF
TRBD2,TRBV5-1,-,TRBJ2-7,TGCGCCAGCAGCCCCGGACTAGCGGGGTCCTACGAGCAGTACTTC,CASSPGLAGSYEQYF
-,TRBV27,few,TRBJ2-5,TGTGCCAGCAGGCAAGAGACCCAGTACTTC,CASRQETQYF
-,TRBV4-1,once,TRBJ1-1,TGCGCCAGCAGCCCCCCAGGTGTGAACACTGAAGCTTTCTTT,CASSPPGVNTEAFF
-,TRBV27,-,TRBJ2-2,TGTGCCAGCAGTTTAAAGTTAGGGCCCGTCCTCAGCACCGGGGAGCTGTTTTTT,CASSLKLGPVLSTGELFF
-,TRBV6-1,-,TRBJ2-1,TGTGCCAGCAGTGGGGGTCGAGGGGGGCTTACCAATGAGCAGTTCTTC,CASSGGRGGLTNEQFF
TRBD1,TRBV27,-,TRBJ2-7,TGTGCCGGCAGTTTGGACAGGGCCCGCGAGCAGTACTTC,CAGSLDRAREQYF
-,TRBV28,-,TRBJ2-7,TGTGCCAGCAGTTTTAGCTACGAGCAGTACTTC,CASSFSYEQYF
-,TRBV6-1,once,TRBJ1-3,TGTGCCAGCAGTACCACAGGGATCGGTGGAAACACCATATATTTT,CASSTTGIGGNTIYF
-,TRBV19,-,TRBJ1-2,TGTGCCAGTAGTGACGGGCTGAACTATGGCTACACCTTC,CASSDGLNYGYTF
-,TRBV4-2,once,TRBJ2-2,TGTGCCAGCAGCCCCGGGGGACGGGTAACCGGGGAGCTGTTTTTT,CASSPGGRVTGELFF
TRBD1,TRBV2,-,TRBJ1-5,TGTGCCAGCAGCAGAGACAGGGCTACGAATCAGCCCCAGCATTTT,CASSRDRATNQPQHF
-,TRBV19,-,TRBJ1-5,TGTGCCAGTAGTCCCCGCCGGATTGGTCAGCCCCAGCATTTT,CASSPRRIGQPQHF
-,TRBV6-1,medium-sized,TRBJ1-5,TGTGCCAGCAGTGAAGCGACTGGAGGCAATCAGCCCCAGCATTTT,CASSEATGGNQPQHF